Reported below is one TCR beta chain. Its antigen is currently unknown. Treatment denoted: roughly 18 received Ad26.COV2.S at low or high dose, single or two shots; 5 received placebo; per-sample allocation not given. All samples were drawn on day 63, counting from the first vaccine or placebo injection. The donor was a Boston adult aged 18-55 years. In the vaccine, an Ad26 vector expressed the SARS-CoV-2 spike of the Wuhan strain. These data are taken from a study of Ad26.COV2.S vaccination and SARS-CoV-2 variants. Study observations and caveats: It was vaccine recipients, not placebo recipients, who had the higher spike-specific TCR breadth. In vaccinated individuals, spike-specific CD8+ and CD4+ T cell responses reportedly displayed substantial breadth.

V lost 10 bases and J 8 bases, leaving 14 bases between the germline ends. Germline CDR1 and CDR2: SNHLY and FYNNEI. CDR3 size: 12 residues. Measured with immunoSEQ multiplex PCR; TCRdb has only the in-frame clones, and not every one. The table shows some 460,000 clones, with roughly nine tenths occurring only once. The material was peripheral blood, obtained in a trial of Ad26.COV2.S vaccine versus placebo. This chain connects TRBV2 to TRBJ2-2; the D gene is possibly TRBD1 (6 bases). The clonotype originates from a person between 18 and 60 years old who received the Ad26.COV2.S COVID-19 vaccine or a placebo. The CDR3 protein is CATAKGVGELFF. In nucleotides, the CDR3 is TGTGCCACCGCCAAGGGGGTGGGGGAGCTGTTTTTT.